A single sample is the source of the 29 T cell receptor beta chains below, sequenced in a study of PD-L1 blockade in urothelial cancer. Clones were sequenced by immunoSEQ multiplex PCR, and TCRdb holds only the in-frame ones, with some missing. The sample lists some 35,000 clones, 75% to 95% seen once, with around 7.7% in the top ten. The specimen was PBMCs, collected around atezolizumab (anti-PD-L1) treatment. The receptors originated from a man between 65 and 85 years old with urothelial cancer.

The rearrangement joins TRBV6-5 to TRBJ2-1; a possible D gene is TRBD1 (6 bases). V was shortened by 2 bases and J by 4 bases, with 12 bases between the two germline ends. Germline V gives CDR1 MNHEY, CDR2 SVGAGI. The CDR3 has 15 amino acids. CDR3 in amino acids: CASSYGAGVYNEQFF. The CDR3 coding sequence is TGTGCCAGCAGTTACGGAGCAGGGGTATACAATGAGCAGTTCTTC.

This clone was detected only once. The chain joins TRBV25-1 to TRBJ2-1, with TRBD1 matching over 8 bases. Trimming at V came to 3 bases and at J to 8 bases, leaving 12 bases not matched to a gene. CDR3 length: 16 residues. The germline V gene has CDR1 MGHDK and CDR2 SYGVNS. CDR3 residues: CASSDIRTGNRHEQFF. The CDR3 coding sequence is TGTGCCAGCAGTGATATAAGGACAGGGAATAGGCATGAGCAGTTCTTC.

This chain connects TRBV10-2 to TRBJ2-3; no firm D call. Germline CDR1 is WSHSY and CDR2 is SAAADI. The CDR3 is 15 amino acids. V was trimmed by 0 bases and J by 7 bases, leaving 14 bases between them. CDR3 nucleotides: TGCGCCAGCAGTGAGTCGGTAGTAGAGACATATACGCAGTATTTT. This sequence encodes CASSESVVETYTQYF.

This rearrangement joins TRBV2 to TRBJ1-4; D remains ambiguous. The CDR3 extends over 14 amino acids. Germline CDR1 is SNHLY and CDR2 is FYNNEI. V dropped 2 bases and J dropped 4 bases, with 8 bases sitting between them. In DNA form, the CDR3 reads TGTGCCAGCAGTGAACTCTACCGTAATGAAAAACTGTTTTTT. Translation gives CASSELYRNEKLFF.

This clone occurred once. The CDR3 sequence: CASSPLGGWDQPQHF. CDR3 sequence (DNA): TGTGCCAGCAGCCCCCTTGGGGGCTGGGATCAGCCCCAGCATTTT. This chain joins TRBV28 and TRBJ1-5; D is possibly TRBD1 (6 bases). CDR3 size: 15 residues. From germline, CDR1 is MDHEN and CDR2 SYDVKM. Trimming took off 6 bases at V and 5 bases at J, with 17 bases between the two ends.

V usage is TRBV19 and J usage is TRBJ1-5, with D possibly TRBD1 on 5 matching bases. This CDR3 is 17 amino acids long. Trimming cost V 5 bases and J 0 bases, with 17 bases left between them. Germline V lookup: CDR1 LNHDA, CDR2 SQIVND (reference sequence). CDR3 coding DNA: TGTGCCAGTAGTCTCAGCTTGACAGTAAATAGCAATCAGCCCCAGCATTTT. Protein sequence: CASSLSLTVNSNQPQHF.

The chain has TRBV5-1 and TRBJ2-1; 11 bases agree with TRBD2. This CDR3 is 16 amino acids long. Germline V CDR1 and CDR2: SGHRS, YFSETQ. Trimming took 0 bases from V and 7 from J; bases not matched to a gene: 6. The CDR3 spells CASSLEVLAGGNEQFF. In DNA form, the CDR3 reads TGCGCCAGCAGCTTGGAAGTGCTAGCGGGAGGAAATGAGCAGTTCTTC. Looking up the rest from reference TRBV5-1 and TRBJ2-1 gives the full variable domain: KAGVTQTPRYLIKTRGQQVTLSCSPISGHRSVSWYQQTPGQGLQFLFEYFSETQRNKGNFPGRFSGRQFSNSRSEMNVSTLELGDSALYLCASSLEVLAGGNEQFFGPGTRLTVL.

The V and J genes are TRBV5-1 and TRBJ1-4; 9 nucleotides line up with TRBD1. Germline values: CDR1 SGHRS, CDR2 YFSETQ. This CDR3 is built from 15 residues. Trimming cost V 0 bases and J 7 bases; bases outside gene matches: 4. CDR3 nucleotide sequence: TGCGCCAGCAGCTTGGGGGACAGGGCGGCTGAAAAACTGTTTTTT. It codes for CASSLGDRAAEKLFF.

The chain couples TRBV5-4 to TRBJ2-2; 7 bases line up with TRBD2. This CDR3 is built from 16 residues. In germline, CDR1 is SGHNT, CDR2 YYREEE (reference sequence). V lost 0 bases and J lost 2; bases outside the gene matches: 4. DNA for the CDR3: TGTGCCAGCAGCTTGGGACGGGGGGTTAACACCGGGGAGCTGTTTTTT. Translation gives CASSLGRGVNTGELFF.

The chain uses TRBV9 and TRBJ1-2; D possibly corresponds to TRBD1 (5 bases). The CDR3 contains 15 residues. Germline values: CDR1 SGDLS, CDR2 YYNGEE. V lost 0 bases and J lost 4, with 13 bases in between. The CDR3 here is CASSVGGDSAYGYTF. CDR3 nucleotide sequence: TGTGCCAGCAGCGTAGGAGGAGACAGTGCCTATGGCTACACCTTC.

The CDR3 loop reads CASSPSAENYGYTF. The CDR3 region has the DNA TGCGCCAGCAGCCCTAGCGCAGAAAACTATGGCTACACCTTC. The chain recombines TRBV5-1 with TRBJ1-2, with D unclear. This CDR3 spans 14 amino acids. Germline values: CDR1 SGHRS, CDR2 YFSETQ. V lost 4 bases and J lost 2, with 12 bases in between.

The chain has TRBV9 and TRBJ2-1, with D possibly being TRBD2 (6 bases). Germline assignment: CDR1 SGDLS and CDR2 YYNGEE. There are 14 residues in the CDR3. V was cut by 0 bases and J by 6 bases, with 10 bases left in between. The chain's CDR3 is CASSVGGTVNEQFF. The CDR3 region has the DNA TGTGCCAGCAGCGTAGGCGGGACCGTCAATGAGCAGTTCTTC.

The gene calls are TRBV6-5 and TRBJ2-7; 9 nucleotides align to TRBD1. Germline V CDR1 and CDR2: MNHEY, SVGAGI. J was trimmed by 7 bases and V by 6 bases; bases with no gene match: 10. This CDR3 contains 14 residues. CDR3 sequence reads: CASRTGTGLEEQYF. Here the CDR3 DNA reads TGTGCCAGCAGAACCGGGACAGGGTTAGAGGAGCAGTACTTC.

The chain carries TRBV9 and TRBJ1-4, with D tentatively TRBD1 (5 bases). The germline CDR1 and CDR2 sequences are SGDLS and YYNGEE. The V and J ends lost 3 bases and 7 bases respectively, with 16 bases between them. CDR3 size: 15 residues. The CDR3 coding sequence is TGTGCCAGCAGCGGAGTAATCGGCCAGGGTGAAAAACTGTTTTTT. It yields the protein CASSGVIGQGEKLFF.

This clone has just a few counts. This rearrangement joins TRBV5-1 to TRBJ2-3, with D possibly being TRBD1 (5 bases). Germline V gene lookup returns CDR1 SGHRS and CDR2 YFSETQ. V was clipped by 2 bases and J by 1 base, with 11 bases between them. There are 15 residues in the CDR3. The CDR3 region is CASSLRQSRTDTQYF. Here the CDR3 DNA reads TGCGCCAGCAGCTTAAGACAGAGCCGCACAGATACGCAGTATTTT. Together with reference TRBV5-1 and TRBJ2-3, the CDR3 gives the full variable domain: KAGVTQTPRYLIKTRGQQVTLSCSPISGHRSVSWYQQTPGQGLQFLFEYFSETQRNKGNFPGRFSGRQFSNSRSEMNVSTLELGDSALYLCASSLRQSRTDTQYFGPGTRLTVL.

The CDR3 loop reads CASSDGLGAGEKLFF. CDR3 DNA sequence: TGTGCCAGCTCCGACGGCCTGGGGGCGGGTGAAAAACTGTTTTTT. The chain links TRBV5-8 to TRBJ1-4, with a weak D call TRBD1 (6 bases). This CDR3 is 15 amino acids long. Trimming cost V 7 bases and J 7 bases, with 20 bases left between them. From germline, CDR1 is SGHTS and CDR2 YDEGEE.

The chain uses TRBV28 and TRBJ2-7; a weak D match, TRBD1 (6 bases). Germline CDR1 MDHEN, CDR2 SYDVKM. The CDR3 runs to 15 residues. V lost 4 bases to trimming and J lost 5 bases, with 18 bases between them. For the CDR3, the DNA is TGTGCCAGCAGTTCCATCCGGGACATCGGAAACGAGCAGTACTTC. It encodes CASSSIRDIGNEQYF.

V usage is TRBV4-1 and J usage is TRBJ1-2; 7 nucleotides match TRBD1. The CDR3 spans 15 residues. The germline gives CDR1 MGHRA, CDR2 YSYEKL. With V trimmed by 1 base and J by 5 bases, 7 bases remained unmatched. For the CDR3, the DNA is TGCGCCAGCAGCCAAGCGAGGGGGCGCAGGTATGGCTACACCTTC. Protein product: CASSQARGRRYGYTF.

The V and J genes are TRBV7-2 and TRBJ2-1, with D possibly TRBD1 on 5 matching bases. CDR3 size: 15 residues. Germline CDR1 is SGHTA and CDR2 is FQGNSA. V lost 5 bases and J 3 bases, leaving 14 bases between the germline ends. This CDR3 is CASSQGGAFYNEQFF. For the CDR3, the DNA is TGTGCCAGCAGCCAAGGTGGGGCTTTCTACAATGAGCAGTTCTTC.

This clone appeared once. The chain is built from TRBV5-1 and TRBJ2-5, with TRBD2 matching 12 bases. Germline CDR1 SGHRS, CDR2 YFSETQ. Trimming took 4 bases from V and 1 from J; bases not matched to a gene: 14. There are 19 residues in the CDR3. The CDR3 bases are TGCGCCAGCAGCCCGGGACTAGCGGGTGGGGGTGTGGCCCAAGAGACCCAGTACTTC. Protein: CASSPGLAGGGVAQETQYF.

V usage is TRBV4-1 and J usage is TRBJ2-1, with 7 bases fitting TRBD2. The CDR3 is 16 residues long. From germline, CDR1 is MGHRA and CDR2 YSYEKL. The junction had 13 bases not matched to a gene; V was cut back by 4 bases and J by 7 bases. The CDR3 spells CASSLGPGQGGNEQFF. CDR3 coding DNA: TGCGCCAGCAGCCTAGGACCGGGGCAGGGAGGGAATGAGCAGTTCTTC.

The rearrangement links TRBV28 to TRBJ2-7, with 9 bases lining up with TRBD2. Looked up from germline, CDR1 is MDHEN and CDR2 is SYDVKM. The V segment lost 9 bases and the J segment 2 bases; nucleotides outside the gene matches: 8. The CDR3 sequence is 14 residues long. CDR3 bases: TGTGCCAGTCTGTCTAGCGGGAAAACCTACGAGCAGTACTTC. It translates to CASLSSGKTYEQYF. Combining the CDR3 with reference TRBV28 and TRBJ2-7 gives the whole variable domain DVKVTQSSRYLVKRTGEKVFLECVQDMDHENMFWYRQDPGLGLRLIYFSYDVKMKEKGDIPEGYSVSREKKERFSLILESASTNQTSMYLCASLSSGKTYEQYFGPGTRLTVT.

The gene calls are TRBV5-1 and TRBJ2-7; a weak D match, TRBD1 (6 bases). Germline V gene data show CDR1 as SGHRS and CDR2 as YFSETQ. The ends were cut back, 4 bases at V and 5 bases at J, with 22 bases in the middle. The CDR3 length is 16 residues. The CDR3 spells CASSLLSDSLRDEQYF. CDR3 DNA: TGCGCCAGCAGCCTACTATCGGACAGTTTAAGGGACGAGCAGTACTTC.

V gene TRBV28 combines with J gene TRBJ2-5; TRBD2 agrees at 7 bases. With V trimmed by 3 bases and J by 5 bases, 6 bases remained unmatched. CDR1 and CDR2 from the germline V gene are MDHEN and SYDVKM. This CDR3 comprises 14 residues. The CDR3 coding sequence is TGTGCCAGCAGTTTGGGCGGGAGACTTGAGACCCAGTACTTC. This gives the protein CASSLGGRLETQYF.

The V call is TRBV5-4, the J call TRBJ2-2, with D unclear. Germline V gene data show CDR1 as SGHNT and CDR2 as YYREEE (reference sequence). V lost 2 bases, J lost 7 bases, and 3 bases lay in between. The CDR3 runs to 11 residues. CDR3 sequence: CASSFRGELFF. Written as DNA, the CDR3 is TGTGCCAGCAGCTTTCGCGGGGAGCTGTTTTTT.

The V gene is TRBV4-1, the J gene TRBJ2-2; 10 bases are shared with TRBD2. Germline V gene sequence: CDR1 MGHRA, CDR2 YSYEKL. This CDR3 comprises 16 residues. J lost 2 bases, V lost 1 base, and 1 base had no gene match. In DNA, the CDR3 is TGCGCCAGCAGCCAAGGACTAGCGGGCAACACCGGGGAGCTGTTTTTT. Translating it yields CASSQGLAGNTGELFF.

J is TRBJ1-3 and V is TRBV19; 7 bases align to TRBD1. Germline CDR1 is LNHDA and CDR2 is SQIVND (reference sequence). After removal of 9 bases from V and 0 bases from J, the junction contained 5 bases not matched to a gene. This CDR3 contains 14 residues. The CDR3 loop is CASAGQSSGNTIYF. The CDR3 DNA sequence: TGTGCCAGCGCGGGACAGAGCTCTGGAAACACCATATATTTT. The variable domain in full, completed from reference TRBV19 and TRBJ1-3, reads DGGITQSPKYLFRKEGQNVTLSCEQNLNHDAMYWYRQDPGQGLRLIYYSQIVNDFQKGDIAEGYSVSREKKESFPLTVTSAQKNPTAFYLCASAGQSSGNTIYFGEGSWLTVV.

This clone came up once. This sequence joins TRBV28 and TRBJ1-2; 10 nucleotides line up with TRBD1. This CDR3 spans 13 amino acids. The V gene end was trimmed by 7 bases and the J gene end by 3 bases; junction bases not matched to a gene: 2. Germline assignment: CDR1 MDHEN and CDR2 SYDVKM. The CDR3 DNA sequence: TGTGCCAGCAAAGGGACAGGGGACTATGGCTACACCTTC. It specifies CASKGTGDYGYTF.

V gene TRBV15 combines with J gene TRBJ2-3, with 12 bases identical to TRBD2. CDR1 is LNHNV and CDR2 is YYDKDF in the germline V gene (reference sequence). J was trimmed by 2 bases and V by 6 bases; bases with no gene match: 6. The CDR3 extends over 16 amino acids. The CDR3: CATSMTSGGYTDTQYF. The CDR3 nucleotides are TGTGCCACCAGTATGACTAGCGGGGGCTACACAGATACGCAGTATTTT.